This T cell receptor beta chain stems from a study of blood T cell repertoires in COVID-19. V was pared by 4 bases and J by 3 bases, with 13 bases of the junction left unmatched. This CDR3 is 17 amino acids long. Germline lookup yields CDR1 SGDLS and CDR2 YYNGEE. The table came from immunoSEQ multiplex PCR; TCRdb's copy has only in-frame clones and leaves some out. The table includes about 120,000 clones, 60% to 85% detected once. The clonotype originates from a man between 65 and 79 years old with acute or convalescent COVID-19. Specimen: peripheral blood. V and J are TRBV9 and TRBJ2-1, with 7 bases fitting TRBD2. CDR3 coding DNA: TGTGCCAGCAGCCCACAGAGACTAGCTAGATTCTACAATGAGCAGTTCTTC. It encodes CASSPQRLARFYNEQFF.